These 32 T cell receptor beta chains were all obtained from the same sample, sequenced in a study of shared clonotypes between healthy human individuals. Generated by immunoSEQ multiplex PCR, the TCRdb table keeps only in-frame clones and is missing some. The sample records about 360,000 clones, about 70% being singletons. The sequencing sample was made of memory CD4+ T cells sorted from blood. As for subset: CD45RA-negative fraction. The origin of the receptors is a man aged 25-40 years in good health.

The CDR3 loop is CATSKTTSGVSPDTQYF. The CDR3 DNA reads TGTGCCACCTCGAAAACGACTAGCGGGGTGAGCCCAGATACGCAGTATTTT. The chain carries TRBV28 and TRBJ2-3, with 11 bases aligning to TRBD2. Germline V lookup: CDR1 MDHEN, CDR2 SYDVKM. The CDR3 sequence is 17 residues long. J lost 4 bases, V lost 10 bases, and 16 bases had no gene match.

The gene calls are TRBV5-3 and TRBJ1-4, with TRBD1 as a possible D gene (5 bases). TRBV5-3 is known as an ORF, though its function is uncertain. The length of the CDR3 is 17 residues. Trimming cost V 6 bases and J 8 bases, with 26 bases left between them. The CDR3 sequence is CARTPGAGRTYWEKLFF. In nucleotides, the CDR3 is TGTGCCAGAACCCCCGGGGCAGGGCGGACCTACTGGGAAAAACTGTTTTTT.

In nucleotides, the CDR3 is TGTGCCAGCTCACCTCGACAGGGCCCAGGGGTGGAGCAGTACTTC. Its translation: CASSPRQGPGVEQYF. V is TRBV18 and J is TRBJ2-7, with 7 positions matching TRBD1. Germline lookup yields CDR1 KGHSH and CDR2 LQKENI. The CDR3 runs to 15 residues. The trim removed 3 bases at V and 7 bases at J, leaving 12 bases unmatched.

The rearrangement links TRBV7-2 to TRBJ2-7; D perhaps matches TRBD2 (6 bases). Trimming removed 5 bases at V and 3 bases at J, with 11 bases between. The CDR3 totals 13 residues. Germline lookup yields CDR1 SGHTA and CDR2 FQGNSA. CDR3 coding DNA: TGTGCCAGCAGCCGGGACTCCAACTACGAGCAGTACTTC. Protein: CASSRDSNYEQYF.

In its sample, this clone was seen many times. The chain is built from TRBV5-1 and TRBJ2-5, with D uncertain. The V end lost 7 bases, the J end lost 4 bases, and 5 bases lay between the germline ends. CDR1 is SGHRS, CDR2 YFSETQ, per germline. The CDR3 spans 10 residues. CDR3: CASPLETQYF. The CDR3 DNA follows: TGCGCCAGCCCGTTAGAGACCCAGTACTTC.

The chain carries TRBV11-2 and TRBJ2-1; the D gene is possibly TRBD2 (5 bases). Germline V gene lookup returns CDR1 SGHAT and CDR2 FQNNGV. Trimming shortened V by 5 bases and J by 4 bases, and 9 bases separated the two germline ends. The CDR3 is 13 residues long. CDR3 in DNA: TGTGCCAGCAGCCCAGGCGGGTACAATGAGCAGTTCTTC. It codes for CASSPGGYNEQFF.

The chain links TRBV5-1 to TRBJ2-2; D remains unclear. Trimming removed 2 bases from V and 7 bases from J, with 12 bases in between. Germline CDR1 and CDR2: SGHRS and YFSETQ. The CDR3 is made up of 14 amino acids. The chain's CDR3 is CASSLADGFGELFF. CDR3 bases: TGCGCCAGCAGCTTAGCCGATGGGTTCGGGGAGCTGTTTTTT.

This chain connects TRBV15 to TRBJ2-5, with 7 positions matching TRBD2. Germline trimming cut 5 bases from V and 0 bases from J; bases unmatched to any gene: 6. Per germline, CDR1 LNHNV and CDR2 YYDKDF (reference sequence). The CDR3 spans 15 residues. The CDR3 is CATSSGTTYQETQYF. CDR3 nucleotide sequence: TGTGCCACCAGCTCCGGGACTACGTACCAAGAGACCCAGTACTTC.

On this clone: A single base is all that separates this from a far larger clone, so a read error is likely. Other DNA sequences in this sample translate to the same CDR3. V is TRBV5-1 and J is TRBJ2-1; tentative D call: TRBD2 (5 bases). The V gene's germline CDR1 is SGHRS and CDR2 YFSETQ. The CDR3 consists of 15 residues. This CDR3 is CASSLAGLRQNEQFF. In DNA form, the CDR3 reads TGCGCCAGCAGCTTGGCCGGACTCCGGCAGAATGAGCAATTCTTC. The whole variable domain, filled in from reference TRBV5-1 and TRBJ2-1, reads KAGVTQTPRYLIKTRGQQVTLSCSPISGHRSVSWYQQTPGQGLQFLFEYFSETQRNKGNFPGRFSGRQFSNSRSEMNVSTLELGDSALYLCASSLAGLRQNEQFFGPGTRLTVL.

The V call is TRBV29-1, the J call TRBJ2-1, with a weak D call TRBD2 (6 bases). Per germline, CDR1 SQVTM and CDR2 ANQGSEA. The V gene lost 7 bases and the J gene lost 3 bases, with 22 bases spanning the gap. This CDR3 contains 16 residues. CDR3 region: CSGFKGRDRLYNEQFF. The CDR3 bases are TGCAGCGGTTTTAAGGGGCGGGACCGCCTCTACAATGAGCAGTTCTTC.

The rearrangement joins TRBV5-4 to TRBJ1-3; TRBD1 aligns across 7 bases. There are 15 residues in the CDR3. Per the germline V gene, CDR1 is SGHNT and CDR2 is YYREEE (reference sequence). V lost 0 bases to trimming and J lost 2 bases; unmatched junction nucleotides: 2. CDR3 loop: CASSLGTGPGNTIYF. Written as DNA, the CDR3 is TGTGCCAGCAGCTTGGGGACAGGCCCTGGAAACACCATATATTTT.

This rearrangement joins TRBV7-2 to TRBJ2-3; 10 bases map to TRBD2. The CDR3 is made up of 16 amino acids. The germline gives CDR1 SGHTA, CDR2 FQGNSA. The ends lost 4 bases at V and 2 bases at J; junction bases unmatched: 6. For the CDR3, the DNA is TGTGCCAGCAGCTCCTGGACTAGCGGAGACACAGATACGCAGTATTTT. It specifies CASSSWTSGDTDTQYF.

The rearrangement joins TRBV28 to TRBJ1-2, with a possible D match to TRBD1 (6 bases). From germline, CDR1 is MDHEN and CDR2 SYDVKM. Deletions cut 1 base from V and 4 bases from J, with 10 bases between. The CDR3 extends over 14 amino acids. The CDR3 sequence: CASSLSSGVYGYTF. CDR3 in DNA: TGTGCCAGCAGTTTATCGTCAGGGGTCTATGGCTACACCTTC.

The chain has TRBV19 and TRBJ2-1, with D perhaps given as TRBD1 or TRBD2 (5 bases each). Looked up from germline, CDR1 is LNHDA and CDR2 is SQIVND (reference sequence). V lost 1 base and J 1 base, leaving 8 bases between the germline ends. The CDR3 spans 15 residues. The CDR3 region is CASSIGWGSYNEQFF. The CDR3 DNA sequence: TGTGCCAGTAGTATAGGGTGGGGGTCCTACAATGAGCAGTTCTTC.

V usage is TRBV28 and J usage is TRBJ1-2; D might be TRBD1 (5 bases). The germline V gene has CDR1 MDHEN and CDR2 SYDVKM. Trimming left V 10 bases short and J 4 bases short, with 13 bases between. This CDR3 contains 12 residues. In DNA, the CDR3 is TGTGCCACGACTCAGGGTAGCTATGGCTACACCTTC. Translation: CATTQGSYGYTF.

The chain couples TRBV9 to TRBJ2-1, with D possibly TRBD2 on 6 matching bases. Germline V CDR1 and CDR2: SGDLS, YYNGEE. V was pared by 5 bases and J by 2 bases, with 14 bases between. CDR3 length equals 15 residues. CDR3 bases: TGTGCCAGCAGTGATTTGGGACTCCCCTACAATGAGCAGTTCTTC. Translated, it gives CASSDLGLPYNEQFF.

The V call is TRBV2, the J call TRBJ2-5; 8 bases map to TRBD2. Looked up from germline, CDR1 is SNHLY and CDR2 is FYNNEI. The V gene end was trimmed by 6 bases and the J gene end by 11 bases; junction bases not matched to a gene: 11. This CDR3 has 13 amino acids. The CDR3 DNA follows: TGTGCCAGCAGGGAGTCCACTAGCGGCTGGCAGTACTTC. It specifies CASRESTSGWQYF. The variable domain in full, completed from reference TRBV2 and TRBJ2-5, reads EPEVTQTPSHQVTQMGQEVILRCVPISNHLYFYWYRQILGQKVEFLVSFYNNEISEKSEIFDDQFSVERPDGSNFTLKIRSTKLEDSAMYFCASRESTSGWQYFGPGTRLLVL.

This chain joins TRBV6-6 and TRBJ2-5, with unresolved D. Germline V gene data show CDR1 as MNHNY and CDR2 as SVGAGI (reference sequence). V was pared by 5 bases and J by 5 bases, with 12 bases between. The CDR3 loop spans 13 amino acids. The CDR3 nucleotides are TGTGCCAGCAGTGCCAAGAGAAGGGAGACCCAGTACTTC. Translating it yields CASSAKRRETQYF.

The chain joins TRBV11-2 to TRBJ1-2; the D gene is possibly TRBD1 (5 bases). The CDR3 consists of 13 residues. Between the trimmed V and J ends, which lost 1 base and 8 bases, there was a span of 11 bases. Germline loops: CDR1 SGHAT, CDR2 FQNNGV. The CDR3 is CASSLGDGRGYTF. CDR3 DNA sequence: TGTGCCAGCAGCTTAGGGGACGGGAGAGGCTACACCTTC.

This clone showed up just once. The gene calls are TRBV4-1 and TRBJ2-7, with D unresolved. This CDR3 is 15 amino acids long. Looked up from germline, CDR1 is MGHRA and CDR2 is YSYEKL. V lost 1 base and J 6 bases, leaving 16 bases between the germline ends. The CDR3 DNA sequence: TGCGCCAGCAGCCAAGCGGTGGGTGGTGTCTCCGAGCAGTACTTC. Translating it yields CASSQAVGGVSEQYF.

The CDR3 nucleotides are TGTGCCAGCAGTCCCCGACAGGAGGGTGGCTACACCTTC. As protein: CASSPRQEGGYTF. The chain couples TRBV28 to TRBJ1-2, with D maybe TRBD1 (6 bases). Per germline, CDR1 MDHEN and CDR2 SYDVKM. The CDR3 totals 13 residues. Trimming shortened V by 5 bases and J by 7 bases, and 14 bases separated the two germline ends.

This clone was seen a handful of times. CDR3 sequence (DNA): TGTGCCAGCAGCTACCCCTCGACTGGCCGTAGCTCCTACAATGAGCAGTTCTTC. It encodes CASSYPSTGRSSYNEQFF. This sequence joins TRBV7-8 and TRBJ2-1; D call uncertain. Germline V lookup: CDR1 SGHVS, CDR2 FQNEAQ. The germline V and J ends were trimmed by 4 bases and 0 bases, with 19 bases remaining between them. The length of the CDR3 is 18 residues.

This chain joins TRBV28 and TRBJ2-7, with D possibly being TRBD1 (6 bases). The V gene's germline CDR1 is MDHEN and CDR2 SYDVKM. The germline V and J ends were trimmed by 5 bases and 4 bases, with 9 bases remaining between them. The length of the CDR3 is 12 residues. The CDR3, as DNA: TGTGCCAGCAGTCTAACAGGGTACGAGCAGTACTTC. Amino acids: CASSLTGYEQYF.

The DNA of the CDR3 is TGTGCCTGGAGTTCGGACAGGGGCGAGCAGTACTTC. Protein sequence: CAWSSDRGEQYF. The chain joins TRBV30 to TRBJ2-7; 9 bases match TRBD1. Losses at the gene ends were 2 bases for V and 6 bases for J; bases not matched to a gene: 2. The CDR3 is 12 amino acids. In germline, CDR1 is GTSNPN, CDR2 SVGIG (reference sequence).

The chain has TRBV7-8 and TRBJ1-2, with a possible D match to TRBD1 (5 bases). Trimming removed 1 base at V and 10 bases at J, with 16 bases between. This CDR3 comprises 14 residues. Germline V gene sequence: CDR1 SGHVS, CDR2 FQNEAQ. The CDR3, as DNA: TGTGCCAGCAGCTTAGGGGGCACACGTTACGACTACACCTTC. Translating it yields CASSLGGTRYDYTF.

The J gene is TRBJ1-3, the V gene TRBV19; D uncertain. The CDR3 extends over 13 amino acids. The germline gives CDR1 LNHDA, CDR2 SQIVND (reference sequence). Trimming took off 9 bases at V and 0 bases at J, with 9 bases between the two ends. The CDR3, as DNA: TGTGCCAGCAGACGGATCTCTGGAAACACCATATATTTT. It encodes CASRRISGNTIYF. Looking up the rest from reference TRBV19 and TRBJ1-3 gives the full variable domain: DGGITQSPKYLFRKEGQNVTLSCEQNLNHDAMYWYRQDPGQGLRLIYYSQIVNDFQKGDIAEGYSVSREKKESFPLTVTSAQKNPTAFYLCASRRISGNTIYFGEGSWLTVV.

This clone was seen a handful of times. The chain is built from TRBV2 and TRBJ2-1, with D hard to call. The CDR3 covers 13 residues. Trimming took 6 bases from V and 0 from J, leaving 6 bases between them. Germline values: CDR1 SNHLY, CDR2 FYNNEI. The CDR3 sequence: CASREISYNEQFF. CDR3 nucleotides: TGTGCCAGCAGGGAGATCTCCTACAATGAGCAGTTCTTC.

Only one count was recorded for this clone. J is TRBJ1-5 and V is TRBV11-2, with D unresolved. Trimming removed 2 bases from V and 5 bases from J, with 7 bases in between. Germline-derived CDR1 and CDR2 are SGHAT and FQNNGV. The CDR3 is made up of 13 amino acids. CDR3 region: CASSLLRDQPQHF. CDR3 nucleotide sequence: TGTGCCAGCAGCTTATTGAGAGATCAGCCCCAGCATTTT.

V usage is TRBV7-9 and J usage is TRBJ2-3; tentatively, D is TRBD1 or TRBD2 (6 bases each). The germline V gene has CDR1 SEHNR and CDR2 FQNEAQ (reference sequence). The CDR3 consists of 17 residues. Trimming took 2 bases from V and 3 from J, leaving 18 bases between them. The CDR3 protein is CASSLRGGRRRTDTQYF. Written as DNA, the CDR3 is TGTGCCAGCAGCTTACGTGGGGGGCGAAGGAGAACAGATACGCAGTATTTT.

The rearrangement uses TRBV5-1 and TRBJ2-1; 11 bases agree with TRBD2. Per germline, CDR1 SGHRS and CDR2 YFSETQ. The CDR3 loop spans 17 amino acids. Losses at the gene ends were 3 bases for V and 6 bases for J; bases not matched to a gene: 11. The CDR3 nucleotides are TGCGCCAGCAGCTCGAGGACGGGGACTAGCGGTGGCAATGAGCAGTTCTTC. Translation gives CASSSRTGTSGGNEQFF.

DNA for the CDR3: TGCAGCGTTGGGTTTCGGACCTCCACCGGGGAGCTGTTTTTT. Translating gives CSVGFRTSTGELFF. The chain has TRBV29-1 and TRBJ2-2; D is ambiguous. The CDR3 covers 14 residues. V was trimmed by 4 bases and J by 4 bases, leaving 13 bases between them. Germline CDR1 is SQVTM and CDR2 is ANQGSEA.

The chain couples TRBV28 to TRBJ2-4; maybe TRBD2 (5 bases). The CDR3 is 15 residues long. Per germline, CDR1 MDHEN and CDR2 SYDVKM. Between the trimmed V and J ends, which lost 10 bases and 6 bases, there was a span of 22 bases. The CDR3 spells CAIQGRSREPNIQYF. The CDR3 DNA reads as TGTGCCATACAAGGACGGTCGAGGGAGCCAAACATTCAGTACTTC.